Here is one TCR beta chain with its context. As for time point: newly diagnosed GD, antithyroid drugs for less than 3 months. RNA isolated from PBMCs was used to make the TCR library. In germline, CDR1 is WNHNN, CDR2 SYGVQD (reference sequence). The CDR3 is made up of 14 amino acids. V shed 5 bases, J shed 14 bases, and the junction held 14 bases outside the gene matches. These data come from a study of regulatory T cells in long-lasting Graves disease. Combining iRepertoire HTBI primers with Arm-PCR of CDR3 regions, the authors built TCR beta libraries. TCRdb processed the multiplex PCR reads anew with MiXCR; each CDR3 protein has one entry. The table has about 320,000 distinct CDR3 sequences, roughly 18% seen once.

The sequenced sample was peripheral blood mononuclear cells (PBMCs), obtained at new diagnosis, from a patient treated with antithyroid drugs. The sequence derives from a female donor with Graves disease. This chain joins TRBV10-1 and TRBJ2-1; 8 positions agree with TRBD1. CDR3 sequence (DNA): TGCGCCAGCAGTATTTCCAGGACAGGGAACGCGGAGTTCTTC. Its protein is CASSISRTGNAEFF.